One and the same sample provided the 21 T cell receptor beta chains below, sequenced in a study of cytomegalovirus exposure and HLA in healthy donors (dated by TCRdb to about 2017). Libraries were built with the immunoSEQ multiplex PCR assay. For the multiplex PCR, a mixture combining 60 forward primers for TCR Vbeta segments and 13 reverse primers for TCR Jbeta segments was used. Imported from immuneACCESS, the table was reduced by TCRdb to in-frame sequences with V and J called. These copies leave out some clones; in studies compared against another copy, an unresolved V gene accounts for under half, and the cause of the remainder is not known. For this sample there are over 95,000 clones; around 77% appear just once. The top ten hold less than 5.5% of the sample. The sample consisted of PBMCs. These TCRs come from a woman in her 30s in good health and CMV-seropositive.

As concerns this clone: Other DNA sequences of this sample code for an identical CDR3. The V gene is TRBV4-1, the J gene TRBJ2-4; D unclear. Trimming took 1 base from V and 3 from J, leaving 16 bases between them. Germline CDR1 is MGHRA and CDR2 is YSYEKL. The CDR3 is 17 residues long. The CDR3 DNA reads as TGCGCCAGCAGCCAAGGGCCTGCCTCTGGTGGCAAAAACATTCAGTACTTC. Encoded protein: CASSQGPASGGKNIQYF.

The rearrangement links TRBV4-1 to TRBJ1-3, with D unresolved. V dropped 0 bases and J dropped 6 bases, with 15 bases sitting between them. CDR3 size: 16 residues. Germline V CDR1 and CDR2: MGHRA, YSYEKL. CDR3: CASSQDKLLFLNTIYF. For the CDR3, the DNA is TGCGCCAGCAGCCAAGATAAGCTACTTTTTCTAAACACCATATATTTT.

V is TRBV5-1 and J is TRBJ1-1; D not certain. Germline CDR1 reads SGHRS; CDR2 reads YFSETQ. V lost 1 base to trimming and J lost 7 bases, with 11 bases between them. This CDR3 has 13 residues. CDR3 in amino acids: CASSLSPGNEAFF. CDR3 nucleotide sequence: TGCGCCAGCAGCTTGTCTCCGGGGAATGAAGCTTTCTTT.

The chain uses TRBV2 and TRBJ1-1; maybe TRBD1 (5 bases). Germline loops: CDR1 SNHLY, CDR2 FYNNEI. The CDR3 loop spans 14 amino acids. V was clipped by 6 bases and J by 9 bases, with 20 bases between them. The CDR3 DNA reads TGTGCCAGCAGCCAAGGGGCGCTTGCCGGGCAAGCTTTCTTT. This sequence encodes CASSQGALAGQAFF.

The table lists this clone with a count of one. The chain carries TRBV10-3 and TRBJ2-2; possible D gene TRBD1, 6 bases. In germline, CDR1 is ENHRY, CDR2 SYGVKD. This CDR3 is 16 amino acids long. V lost 4 bases to trimming and J lost 5 bases, with 17 bases between them. CDR3 nucleotide sequence: TGTGCCATCAGTGCCCCGGCAGGGGAAGGGACCGGGGAGCTGTTTTTT. This codes for CAISAPAGEGTGELFF.

The rearrangement links TRBV2 to TRBJ2-1; 12 nucleotides align to TRBD2. With 7 bases clipped from V and 10 bases from J, the junction kept 5 bases outside the gene matches. Germline loops: CDR1 SNHLY, CDR2 FYNNEI. This CDR3 is 13 amino acids long. CDR3 coding DNA: TGTGCCAGCAAGCCTAGCGGGAGGGGGGAGCAGTTCTTC. The encoded protein is CASKPSGRGEQFF.

The rearrangement uses TRBV7-9 and TRBJ2-1, with TRBD2 matching 14 bases. CDR3 size: 18 residues. Trimming removed 5 bases from V and 4 bases from J; junction bases left unmatched: 10. The germline gives CDR1 SEHNR, CDR2 FQNEAQ (reference sequence). The CDR3 sequence is CASSPRLAGGLRYNEQFF. The CDR3 DNA sequence: TGTGCCAGCAGCCCAAGACTAGCGGGAGGGCTTAGGTACAATGAGCAGTTCTTC.

This sequence joins TRBV27 and TRBJ2-7, with D tentatively TRBD2 (5 bases). This CDR3 is built from 18 residues. Germline V CDR1 and CDR2: MNHEY, SMNVEV (reference sequence). Trimming cost V 8 bases and J 1 base, with 27 bases left between them. The CDR3 DNA sequence: TGTGCCAGCCAGGCTCCATCGGAGGAGAGGTACGGATCCTACGAGCAGTACTTC. Protein sequence: CASQAPSEERYGSYEQYF.

The DNA for the CDR3 is TGTGCCAGCAGCTGGAGGGTTGCCGGGGAGCTGTTTTTT. Its translation is CASSWRVAGELFF. The chain joins TRBV6-6 to TRBJ2-2; maybe TRBD2 (6 bases). The CDR3 loop spans 13 amino acids. The V gene's germline CDR1 is MNHNY and CDR2 SVGAGI (reference sequence). V lost 6 bases to trimming and J lost 6 bases, with 11 bases between them.

The chain has TRBV18 and TRBJ1-1, with 11 bases aligning to TRBD1. V shed 7 bases and J 5 bases; nucleotides not matched to a gene: 9. The V gene's germline CDR1 is KGHSH and CDR2 LQKENI. The CDR3 has 15 residues. CDR3 loop: CASLGQGALWTEAFF. The CDR3 DNA sequence: TGTGCCAGCTTAGGACAGGGGGCGTTATGGACTGAAGCTTTCTTT.

This clone was picked up a small number of times. This chain links TRBV6-5 with TRBJ1-1, with a weak D call TRBD1 (5 bases). V was shortened by 5 bases and J by 8 bases, with 18 bases between the two germline ends. The germline gives CDR1 MNHEY, CDR2 SVGAGI. The CDR3 covers 14 residues. The CDR3 here is CASSPLQTVSEAFF. CDR3 DNA: TGTGCCAGCAGTCCCCTTCAGACAGTTTCCGAAGCTTTCTTT.

The chain has TRBV7-9 and TRBJ1-3; D is unclear. The germline CDR1 and CDR2 sequences are SEHNR and FQNEAQ (reference sequence). The germline V and J ends were trimmed by 3 bases and 0 bases, with 9 bases remaining between them. This CDR3 has 15 amino acids. The DNA of the CDR3 is TGTGCCAGCAGCTTGCTTCCCAGCTCTGGAAACACCATATATTTT. It yields the protein CASSLLPSSGNTIYF.

The J gene is TRBJ2-3, the V gene TRBV7-9; the D is unclear. The V gene lost 5 bases and the J gene lost 1 base, with 7 bases spanning the gap. Germline values: CDR1 SEHNR, CDR2 FQNEAQ (reference sequence). The CDR3 runs 13 residues. The CDR3 protein is CASSLLGTDTQYF. The CDR3 DNA follows: TGTGCCAGCAGCCTACTGGGCACAGATACGCAGTATTTT. The full variable domain, rest sourced from reference TRBV7-9 and TRBJ2-3, is DTGVSQNPRHKITKRGQNVTFRCDPISEHNRLYWYRQTLGQGPEFLTYFQNEAQLEKSRLLSDRFSAERPKGSFSTLEIQRTEQGDSAMYLCASSLLGTDTQYFGPGTRLTVL.

J is TRBJ2-1 and V is TRBV27; TRBD2 agrees at 13 bases. Looked up from germline, CDR1 is MNHEY and CDR2 is SMNVEV (reference sequence). V was pared by 7 bases and J by 4 bases, with 4 bases of the junction left unmatched. The CDR3 is made up of 15 amino acids. The CDR3 reads CASTPGLAGYNEQFF. CDR3 in DNA: TGTGCCAGCACCCCGGGACTAGCGGGATACAATGAGCAGTTCTTC.

The V call is TRBV10-3, the J call TRBJ1-1, with D unclear. Germline CDR1 is ENHRY and CDR2 is SYGVKD. The CDR3 is made up of 14 amino acids. V lost 6 bases and J 5 bases, leaving 16 bases between the germline ends. CDR3 residues: CAIRNSVGGTEAFF. For the CDR3, the DNA is TGTGCCATCAGGAACAGCGTCGGAGGGACTGAAGCTTTCTTT.

This clone was found once. The J gene is TRBJ1-5, the V gene TRBV7-2, with TRBD1 matching over 9 bases. J was trimmed by 7 bases and V by 4 bases; bases with no gene match: 17. Germline CDR1 reads SGHTA; CDR2 reads FQGNSA. The length of the CDR3 is 18 residues. The CDR3 coding sequence is TGTGCCAGCAGCTCACGACTACTCGGACAGGGGAAATCCCAGCCCCAGCATTTT. Translating gives CASSSRLLGQGKSQPQHF.

The rearrangement uses TRBV2 and TRBJ2-3; D is possibly TRBD2 (5 bases). Trimming pared 5 bases from V and 2 bases from J, leaving 8 bases between. The germline V gene has CDR1 SNHLY and CDR2 FYNNEI. CDR3 length equals 13 residues. The CDR3 sequence is CASSLGITDTQYF. In DNA form, the CDR3 reads TGTGCCAGCAGTCTCGGGATCACAGATACGCAGTATTTT. Drawing the rest from reference TRBV2 and TRBJ2-3, the complete variable domain is EPEVTQTPSHQVTQMGQEVILRCVPISNHLYFYWYRQILGQKVEFLVSFYNNEISEKSEIFDDQFSVERPDGSNFTLKIRSTKLEDSAMYFCASSLGITDTQYFGPGTRLTVL.

This rearrangement joins TRBV11-2 to TRBJ2-1, with TRBD2 matching over 11 bases. The CDR3 contains 11 residues. CDR1 is SGHAT, CDR2 FQNNGV, per germline. V gave up 5 bases and J gave up 14 bases; unmatched junction bases: 2. CDR3 amino acids: CASSVAGGEFF. The CDR3, as DNA: TGTGCCAGCAGCGTAGCGGGAGGGGAGTTCTTC.

This clone was found a few times. The chain couples TRBV6-5 to TRBJ1-1; D is possibly TRBD1 (5 bases). Germline V lookup: CDR1 MNHEY, CDR2 SVGAGI. V lost 6 bases to trimming and J lost 2 bases, with 13 bases between them. This CDR3 spans 14 amino acids. In nucleotides, the CDR3 is TGTGCCAGCAGAGGCGGCGGGGGAAACACTGAAGCTTTCTTT. Protein product: CASRGGGGNTEAFF.

This clone was counted a few times. This chain connects TRBV5-8 to TRBJ2-5; 7 nucleotides line up with TRBD2. The trim removed 1 base at V and 4 bases at J, leaving 4 bases unmatched. The CDR3 has 14 residues. Germline V CDR1 and CDR2: SGHTS, YDEGEE. The CDR3: CASSLTGGLETQYF. Written as DNA, the CDR3 is TGTGCCAGCAGCTTGACGGGAGGCCTAGAGACCCAGTACTTC.

The chain carries TRBV5-8 and TRBJ2-7, with 8 bases matching TRBD1. CDR3 length: 13 amino acids. V shed 7 bases, J shed 6 bases, and the junction held 9 bases outside the gene matches. Germline V gives CDR1 SGHTS, CDR2 YDEGEE. This CDR3 is CASGGQVKFEQYF. As DNA, the CDR3 is TGTGCCAGCGGGGGACAGGTGAAGTTCGAGCAGTACTTC.